The sequence of this T cell receptor beta chain was determined in a study of blood T cell repertoires in COVID-19. Study overall: PBMCs, B-cell-depleted T cells, or T cells provided the cDNA or gDNA that made up the material.

Authors' data handling: Estimation of nucleated cell counts relied on the amplification of reference gene primers. Sequencing used immunoSEQ multiplex PCR; TCRdb keeps in-frame clones, though not all of them. V, J and clone size were drawn from that table, and D and trimming were deduced from the DNA. The table includes about 200,000 clones, around 84% detected once. This CDR3 has 16 residues. V dropped 5 bases and J dropped 3 bases, with 19 bases sitting between them. Per the germline V gene, CDR1 is SEHNR and CDR2 is FQNEAQ (reference sequence). Residents of approximately 25 US areas, aged roughly 18 to 89 years, made up the participants.

This clonotype was sampled from a woman aged 30 to 39 who had been exposed to COVID-19. Input material: PBMCs or T cells enriched from blood (not recorded which). The chain carries TRBV7-9 and TRBJ2-5; D possibly corresponds to TRBD2 (7 bases). The CDR3 sequence: CASSPAGGGLEETQYF. The CDR3 region has the DNA TGTGCCAGCAGCCCTGCGGGCGGGGGCCTCGAAGAGACCCAGTACTTC.